This T cell receptor (beta chain) is drawn from a study of spatial heterogeneity in lung cancer. Across the study: Alpha-chain detections were consistently fewer than beta-chain detections among the sequences.

The CDR3 is 12 amino acids. Germline CDR1 SNHLY, CDR2 FYNNEI. V was clipped by 11 bases and J by 3 bases, with 13 bases between them. Notes on the study in general: Resection blood, more than follow-up blood, showed ubiquitous expanded tumor TCRs.

TCR cDNA molecules each carried a unique molecular identifier. TCRdb recomputed calls from the 5' RACE reads with MiXCR, one row per CDR3 protein. The sample consists of under 100,000 distinct CDR3 sequences, around 8.6% of them appearing once. Ten or more counts support this clonotype. Its antigen is not known. As for time point: sample taken at primary tumor resection. Unsorted whole RNA from tumor, nontumor lung or frozen PBMC underwent sequencing. Donation came from some 73 patients with untreated early-stage non-small cell lung cancer. The rearrangement links TRBV2 to TRBJ2-5, with D perhaps given as TRBD1 or TRBD2 (5 bases each). This TCR came from a male donor with early-stage non-small cell lung cancer. The sample in question was PBMCs, obtained at surgery. The CDR3 nucleotides read TGTGCCGGGCGAGGGGATGAAGAGACCCAGTACTTC. Its protein is CAGRGDEETQYF.